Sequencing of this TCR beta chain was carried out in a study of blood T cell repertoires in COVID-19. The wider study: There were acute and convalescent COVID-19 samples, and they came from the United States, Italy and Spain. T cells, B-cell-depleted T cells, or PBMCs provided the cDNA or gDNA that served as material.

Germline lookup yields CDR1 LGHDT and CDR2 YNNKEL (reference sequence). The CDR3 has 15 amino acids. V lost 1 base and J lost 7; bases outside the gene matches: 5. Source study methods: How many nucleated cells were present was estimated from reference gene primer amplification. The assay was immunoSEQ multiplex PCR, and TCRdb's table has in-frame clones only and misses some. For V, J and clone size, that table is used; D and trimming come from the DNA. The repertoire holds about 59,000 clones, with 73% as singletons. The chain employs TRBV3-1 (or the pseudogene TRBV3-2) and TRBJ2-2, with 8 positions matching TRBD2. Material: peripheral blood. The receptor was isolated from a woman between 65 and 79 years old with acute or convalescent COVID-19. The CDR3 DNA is TGTGCCAGCAGCCAAGGACTAGCGTGGTTCGGGGAGCTGTTTTTT. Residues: CASSQGLAWFGELFF.